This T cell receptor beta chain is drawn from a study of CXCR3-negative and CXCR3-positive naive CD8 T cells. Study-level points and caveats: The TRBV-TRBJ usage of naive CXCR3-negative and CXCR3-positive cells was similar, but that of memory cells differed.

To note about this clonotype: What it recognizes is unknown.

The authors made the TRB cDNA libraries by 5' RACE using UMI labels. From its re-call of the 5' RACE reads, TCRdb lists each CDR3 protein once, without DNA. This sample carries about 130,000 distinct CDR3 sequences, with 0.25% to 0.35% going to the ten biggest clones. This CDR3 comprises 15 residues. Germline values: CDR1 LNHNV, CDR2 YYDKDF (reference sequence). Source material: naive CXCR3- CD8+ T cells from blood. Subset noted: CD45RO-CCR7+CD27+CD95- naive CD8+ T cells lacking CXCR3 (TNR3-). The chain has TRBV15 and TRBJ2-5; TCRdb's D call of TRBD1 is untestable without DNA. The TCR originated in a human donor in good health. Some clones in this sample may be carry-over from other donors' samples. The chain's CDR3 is CATSSGGTLQETQYF.